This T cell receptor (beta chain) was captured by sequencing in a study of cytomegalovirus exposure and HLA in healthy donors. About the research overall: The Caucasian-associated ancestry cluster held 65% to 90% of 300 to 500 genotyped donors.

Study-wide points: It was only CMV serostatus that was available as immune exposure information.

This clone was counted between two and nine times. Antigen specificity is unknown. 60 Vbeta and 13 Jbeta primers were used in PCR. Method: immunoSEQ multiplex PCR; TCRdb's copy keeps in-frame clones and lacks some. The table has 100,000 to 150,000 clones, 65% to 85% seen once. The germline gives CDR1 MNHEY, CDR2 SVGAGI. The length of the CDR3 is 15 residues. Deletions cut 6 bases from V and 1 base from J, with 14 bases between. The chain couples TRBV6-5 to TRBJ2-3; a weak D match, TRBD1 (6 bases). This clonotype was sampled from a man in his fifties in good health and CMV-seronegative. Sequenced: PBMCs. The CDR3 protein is CASRSLGGRTDTQYF. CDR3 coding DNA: TGTGCCAGCAGATCGTTAGGGGGTCGCACAGATACGCAGTATTTT.